A single sample is the source of the 8 T cell receptor beta chains below, sequenced in a study of blood T cell repertoires in COVID-19. Sequencing used immunoSEQ multiplex PCR; TCRdb keeps in-frame clones, though not all of them. The sample holds 250,000 to 350,000 clones; around nine tenths are singletons and the top ten take 5.5% to 7%. The source material was PBMCs or T cells enriched from blood (not recorded which). These receptors originate from a woman aged 40 to 49 who had recovered from COVID-19.

This chain uses TRBV28 with TRBJ2-1, with TRBD1 matching over 8 bases. The junction had 9 bases not matched to a gene; V was cut back by 3 bases and J by 8 bases. This CDR3 comprises 15 residues. Germline CDR1 reads MDHEN; CDR2 reads SYDVKM. CDR3 bases: TGTGCCAGCAGTTTCTTTGCGACAGGGGCGTATGAGCAGTTCTTC. This encodes CASSFFATGAYEQFF.

The CDR3 loop reads CASSDTSGFYNEQFF. The CDR3, as DNA: TGTGCCAGCAGCGATACTAGCGGCTTTTACAATGAGCAGTTCTTC. The V call is TRBV7-8, the J call TRBJ2-1, with 8 bases lining up with TRBD2. CDR3 size: 15 residues. After removal of 5 bases from V and 4 bases from J, the junction contained 7 bases not matched to a gene. Germline loops: CDR1 SGHVS, CDR2 FQNEAQ.

The chain recombines TRBV7-9 with TRBJ1-1; TRBD1 is a possible D gene (5 bases). Trimming left V 1 base short and J 4 bases short, with 13 bases between. Germline CDR1 and CDR2: SEHNR and FQNEAQ (reference sequence). This CDR3 comprises 15 residues. The CDR3, as DNA: TGTGCCAGCAGCTTAGAGGTGCAGGGTGGCACTGAAGCTTTCTTT. It yields the protein CASSLEVQGGTEAFF.

The chain links TRBV24-1 to TRBJ2-3; 15 nucleotides agree with TRBD2. Losses at the gene ends were 4 bases for V and 2 bases for J; bases not matched to a gene: 6. Looked up from germline, CDR1 is KGHDR and CDR2 is SFDVKD. The length of the CDR3 is 18 residues. The CDR3 DNA reads TGTGCCACCAGTGAGTCCGGACTAGCGGGAGGGCACACAGATACGCAGTATTTT. Translating it yields CATSESGLAGGHTDTQYF.

This chain uses TRBV4-3 with TRBJ1-4; D remains unclear. There are 14 residues in the CDR3. With 0 bases removed from V and 4 bases from J, the gap between germline ends came to 6 bases. Germline loops: CDR1 LGHNA, CDR2 YSLEER. The CDR3: CASSQESLNEKLFF. The CDR3 nucleotides are TGCGCCAGCAGCCAAGAAAGCCTTAATGAAAAACTGTTTTTT.

The rearrangement links TRBV6-5 to TRBJ1-1, with D perhaps matching TRBD1 (6 bases). The ends were cut back, 6 bases at V and 0 bases at J, with 11 bases in the middle. The CDR3 consists of 14 residues. Germline V lookup: CDR1 MNHEY, CDR2 SVGAGI. DNA of the CDR3: TGTGCCAGCAGAGTACAGGGAATGAACACTGAAGCTTTCTTT. It translates to CASRVQGMNTEAFF.

The rearrangement uses TRBV5-4 and TRBJ2-1, with 8 bases aligning to TRBD1. The CDR3 is 14 amino acids. In germline, CDR1 is SGHNT, CDR2 YYREEE (reference sequence). Trimming at V came to 0 bases and at J to 7 bases, leaving 3 bases not matched to a gene. The CDR3 here is CASSLGGQGNEQFF. The CDR3 coding sequence is TGTGCCAGCAGCTTGGGTGGACAGGGAAATGAGCAGTTCTTC.

The V gene is TRBV11-1, the J gene TRBJ1-6; D remains ambiguous. Trimming removed 1 base from V and 4 bases from J, with 11 bases in between. Per germline, CDR1 SGHAT and CDR2 FQDESV (reference sequence). This CDR3 is 16 amino acids long. The CDR3 DNA is TGTGCCAGCAGCTTAGACGGCGGAGTATATAATTCACCCCTCCACTTT. This encodes CASSLDGGVYNSPLHF.